These 28 T cell receptor beta chains originate from one sample sequenced in a study of blood T cell repertoires in COVID-19. The assay was immunoSEQ multiplex PCR, and TCRdb's table has in-frame clones only and misses some. The sample has some 200,000 clones; more than 80% are singletons. Sequenced input: PBMCs or T cells enriched from blood (not recorded which). Receptors were obtained from a woman in her thirties or forties with acute COVID-19.

This chain connects TRBV11-1 to TRBJ1-1; 9 positions agree with TRBD1. Trimming removed 4 bases from V and 10 bases from J; junction bases left unmatched: 4. The germline V gene has CDR1 SGHAT and CDR2 FQDESV (reference sequence). This CDR3 is built from 12 residues. As DNA, the CDR3 is TGTGCCAGCAGCTGGGACAGGGCGGTAGCTTTCTTT. Translating gives CASSWDRAVAFF.

The chain carries TRBV5-1 and TRBJ1-2; D is perhaps TRBD1 (6 bases). The CDR3 is 14 residues long. Germline V gene lookup returns CDR1 SGHRS and CDR2 YFSETQ. V was trimmed by 3 bases and J by 3 bases, leaving 12 bases between them. The DNA of the CDR3 is TGCGCCAGCAGCTACTCTGGGGGCGACTATGGCTACACCTTC. Protein sequence: CASSYSGGDYGYTF.

This clone came up a few times. The chain couples TRBV4-1 to TRBJ2-5, with D possibly matching TRBD2 (6 bases). The germline V gene encodes CDR1 MGHRA and CDR2 YSYEKL. The CDR3 extends over 17 amino acids. With 4 bases removed from V and 2 bases from J, the gap between germline ends came to 20 bases. As DNA, the CDR3 is TGCGCCAGCAGCCCCTTAAACATGGGACTTACTCAAGAGACCCAGTACTTC. It yields the protein CASSPLNMGLTQETQYF.

The chain is built from TRBV30 and TRBJ1-1; TRBD1 matches at 7 bases. From germline, CDR1 is GTSNPN and CDR2 SVGIG (reference sequence). There are 16 residues in the CDR3. After removal of 4 bases from V and 0 bases from J, the junction contained 11 bases not matched to a gene. The CDR3, as DNA: TGTGCCTGGACTAGGCCGGGACAGATGGTGAACACTGAAGCTTTCTTT. It specifies CAWTRPGQMVNTEAFF.

The chain has TRBV9 and TRBJ2-7; no firm D call. From germline, CDR1 is SGDLS and CDR2 YYNGEE. V was pared by 8 bases and J by 4 bases, with 7 bases between. The CDR3 contains 10 residues. CDR3 residues: CARGAYEQYF. In nucleotides, the CDR3 is TGTGCCAGAGGAGCGTACGAGCAGTACTTC.

The rearrangement links TRBV10-3 to TRBJ1-2; TRBD1 matches at 11 bases. Germline assignment: CDR1 ENHRY and CDR2 SYGVKD. Trimming took 6 bases from V and 6 from J; bases not matched to a gene: 27. This CDR3 contains 21 residues. CDR3: CAISFPRGQGAGGVPGDGYTF. CDR3 DNA: TGTGCCATCAGCTTTCCCCGCGGACAGGGGGCTGGGGGGGTGCCCGGGGATGGCTACACCTTC.

The chain employs TRBV14 and TRBJ2-7; 8 bases are shared with TRBD1. The CDR3 loop spans 16 amino acids. CDR1 and CDR2 (germline): SGHDN, FVKESK. The J segment lost 2 bases and the V segment lost 6 bases, leaving 12 bases of the junction unmatched. This chain's CDR3 is CASRRGGRGPTYEQYF. The DNA of the CDR3 is TGTGCCAGCAGGAGAGGGGGCAGGGGGCCGACCTACGAGCAGTACTTC.

The chain links TRBV18 to TRBJ1-1, with a possible D match to TRBD1 (5 bases). V lost 3 bases and J lost 4, with 12 bases in between. CDR1 KGHSH and CDR2 LQKENI come from the germline V gene. The CDR3 extends over 14 amino acids. The CDR3 sequence: CASSPGLGGTEAFF. The CDR3, as DNA: TGTGCCAGCTCACCGGGTCTGGGGGGCACTGAAGCTTTCTTT.

The rearrangement uses TRBV7-2 and TRBJ1-5; tentative D call: TRBD1 (6 bases). In germline, CDR1 is SGHTA, CDR2 FQGNSA. CDR3 size: 18 residues. Trimming stripped 5 bases from V and 2 bases from J, with 22 bases between. The CDR3 sequence is CASSPLGGGDWGNQPQHF. The DNA of the CDR3 is TGTGCCAGCAGCCCACTTGGGGGGGGCGATTGGGGCAATCAGCCCCAGCATTTT.

J is TRBJ2-7 and V is TRBV6-2 or TRBV6-3; the D is unclear. The V end lost 0 bases, the J end lost 0 bases, and 9 bases lay between the germline ends. Germline-derived CDR1 and CDR2 are MNHEY and SVGEGT. The CDR3 contains 15 residues. The CDR3: CASSYSSPYSYEQYF. CDR3 in DNA: TGTGCCAGCAGTTACTCTAGTCCATACTCCTACGAGCAGTACTTC.

The chain couples TRBV27 to TRBJ1-2; D perhaps matches TRBD1 (6 bases). V was cut by 5 bases and J by 4 bases, with 14 bases left in between. There are 14 residues in the CDR3. Germline-derived CDR1 and CDR2 are MNHEY and SMNVEV (reference sequence). CDR3 coding DNA: TGTGCCAGCAGTCCACAGGGAGGGTCCTATGGCTACACCTTC. This gives the protein CASSPQGGSYGYTF.

CDR3: CASSQTSGPYEQYF. As DNA, the CDR3 is TGCGCCAGCAGCCAAACTAGCGGCCCCTACGAGCAGTACTTC. The genes are TRBV4-1 and TRBJ2-7; 8 positions agree with TRBD2. CDR3 length: 14 residues. After removal of 2 bases from V and 2 bases from J, the junction contained 2 bases not matched to a gene. In germline, CDR1 is MGHRA, CDR2 YSYEKL.

The J gene is TRBJ2-3, the V gene TRBV2, with D perhaps matching TRBD1 (5 bases). The CDR3 length is 14 residues. The germline gives CDR1 SNHLY, CDR2 FYNNEI. Trimming pared 6 bases from V and 3 bases from J, leaving 13 bases between. The CDR3 DNA reads as TGTGCCAGCAGAGCGACAGCCAGTACAGATACGCAGTATTTT. Translating gives CASRATASTDTQYF. Filled out from reference TRBV2 and TRBJ2-3, the complete variable domain reads EPEVTQTPSHQVTQMGQEVILRCVPISNHLYFYWYRQILGQKVEFLVSFYNNEISEKSEIFDDQFSVERPDGSNFTLKIRSTKLEDSAMYFCASRATASTDTQYFGPGTRLTVL.

The rearrangement joins TRBV2 to TRBJ1-4; 7 positions agree with TRBD1. The CDR3 length is 15 residues. Trimming took 11 bases from V and 0 from J; bases not matched to a gene: 9. Germline CDR1 and CDR2: SNHLY and FYNNEI. This chain's CDR3 is CASFQGEATNEKLFF. The CDR3 DNA sequence: TGTGCCTCTTTCCAGGGGGAAGCAACTAATGAAAAACTGTTTTTT.

The chain employs TRBV15 and TRBJ1-6, with D possibly matching TRBD1 (5 bases). This CDR3 is 17 amino acids long. Germline V gives CDR1 LNHNV, CDR2 YYDKDF (reference sequence). V gave up 5 bases and J gave up 6 bases, with 20 bases separating them. CDR3: CATSPKLRAGINSPLHF. Written as DNA, the CDR3 is TGTGCCACCAGCCCCAAATTAAGGGCAGGGATTAATTCACCCCTCCACTTT.

The J gene is TRBJ1-2, the V gene TRBV7-2; maybe TRBD1 (5 bases). CDR1 and CDR2 from the germline V gene are SGHTA and FQGNSA. The CDR3 loop spans 12 amino acids. With 3 bases removed from V and 4 bases from J, the gap between germline ends came to 6 bases. The CDR3: CASSFTGYGYTF. The CDR3 coding sequence is TGTGCCAGCAGCTTTACAGGCTATGGCTACACCTTC.

The V and J genes are TRBV19 and TRBJ1-1, with a weak D call TRBD1 (5 bases). CDR1 and CDR2 (germline): LNHDA, SQIVND (reference sequence). V lost 5 bases to trimming and J lost 0 bases, with 13 bases between them. This CDR3 is 15 amino acids long. CDR3 region: CASSSSGLLNTEAFF. DNA of the CDR3: TGTGCCAGTAGTTCATCGGGACTCTTGAACACTGAAGCTTTCTTT.

V and J are TRBV11-2 and TRBJ2-6, with D possibly being TRBD1 (6 bases). Germline V gives CDR1 SGHAT, CDR2 FQNNGV. This CDR3 is built from 18 residues. The V gene lost 5 bases and the J gene lost 2 bases, with 19 bases spanning the gap. CDR3 residues: CASSPFPGQITGANVLTF. CDR3 nucleotides: TGTGCCAGCAGCCCATTCCCGGGACAAATAACTGGGGCCAACGTCCTGACTTTC.

The rearrangement uses TRBV11-2 and TRBJ1-5; 8 bases line up with TRBD1. Unmatched junction bases numbered 6, after V lost 1 base and J lost 4 bases. This CDR3 has 16 residues. CDR1 SGHAT and CDR2 FQNNGV come from the germline V gene. The CDR3 nucleotides read TGTGCCAGCAGCTTAGGGACAGGGAGCGGGAATCAGCCCCAGCATTTT. It translates to CASSLGTGSGNQPQHF.

This clone appeared a single time. The CDR3 loop is CASGLVNSLAGASTDTQYF. For the CDR3, the DNA is TGTGCTAGTGGTTTGGTAAACAGCCTAGCGGGGGCTAGCACAGATACGCAGTATTTT. V usage is TRBV12-5 and J usage is TRBJ2-3; 10 nucleotides agree with TRBD2. Trimming cost V 0 bases and J 0 bases; bases outside gene matches: 9. From germline, CDR1 is LGHNT and CDR2 FRNRAP. CDR3 length equals 19 residues.

The chain combines TRBV10-3 with TRBJ1-4; 9 bases agree with TRBD1. Germline CDR1 reads ENHRY; CDR2 reads SYGVKD. The CDR3 length is 13 residues. J was trimmed by 11 bases and V by 3 bases; bases with no gene match: 4. DNA for the CDR3: TGTGCCATCAGTGACCCAGGGACAGGGAAACTGTTTTTT. Protein sequence: CAISDPGTGKLFF.

This chain's CDR3 is CASSPLAEQETQYF. The CDR3 DNA is TGTGCCAGCTCACCGCTGGCGGAGCAAGAGACCCAGTACTTC. J is TRBJ2-5 and V is TRBV18; D gene ambiguous. The germline V and J ends were trimmed by 3 bases and 2 bases, with 10 bases remaining between them. This CDR3 region has 14 residues. Per the germline V gene, CDR1 is KGHSH and CDR2 is LQKENI.

The rearrangement joins TRBV5-1 to TRBJ1-2; D is possibly TRBD1 (5 bases). The V end was cut by 1 base, the J end by 5 bases, with 9 bases between. The CDR3 loop spans 13 amino acids. CDR1 is SGHRS, CDR2 YFSETQ, per germline. CDR3 loop: CASSLWGEYGYTF. CDR3 bases: TGCGCCAGCAGCTTGTGGGGGGAGTATGGCTACACCTTC.

The V gene is TRBV3-1 (or the pseudogene TRBV3-2), the J gene TRBJ2-7, with a possible D match to TRBD2 (6 bases). The CDR3 loop spans 15 amino acids. CDR1 and CDR2 from the germline V gene are LGHDT and YNNKEL (reference sequence). The V end lost 1 base, the J end lost 9 bases, and 19 bases lay between the germline ends. CDR3: CASSQAGTPSKGQYF. The CDR3 DNA reads TGTGCCAGCAGCCAAGCCGGGACTCCCTCAAAGGGGCAGTACTTC.

The chain carries TRBV30 and TRBJ2-3, with 13 bases that match TRBD2. The CDR3 runs to 16 residues. Germline-derived CDR1 and CDR2 are GTSNPN and SVGIG (reference sequence). The V segment lost 4 bases and the J segment 1 base; nucleotides outside the gene matches: 5. CDR3 loop: CAWNIGLAGGTDTQYF. DNA for the CDR3: TGTGCCTGGAACATCGGACTAGCGGGGGGCACAGATACGCAGTATTTT.

This chain connects TRBV5-1 to TRBJ2-1, with 9 bases lining up with TRBD1. The junction had 6 bases not matched to a gene; V was cut back by 4 bases and J by 7 bases. CDR1 and CDR2 from the germline V gene are SGHRS and YFSETQ. The CDR3 contains 14 residues. CDR3: CASSGSGTGNEQFF. In nucleotides, the CDR3 is TGCGCCAGCAGCGGGTCCGGGACAGGGAATGAGCAGTTCTTC.

The V gene is TRBV19, the J gene TRBJ1-1, with D tentatively TRBD1 (5 bases). Germline V CDR1 and CDR2: LNHDA, SQIVND (reference sequence). CDR3 length: 18 amino acids. V gave up 1 base and J gave up 4 bases, with 22 bases separating them. CDR3 protein: CASSIAETASPWGTEAFF. The CDR3 region has the DNA TGTGCCAGTAGTATAGCAGAGACAGCGTCCCCCTGGGGCACTGAAGCTTTCTTT.

The chain carries TRBV15 and TRBJ2-1, with 8 nucleotides matching TRBD1. CDR3 length: 15 residues. Trimming removed 0 bases from V and 5 bases from J; junction bases left unmatched: 3. The germline CDR1 and CDR2 sequences are LNHNV and YYDKDF (reference sequence). CDR3 DNA sequence: TGTGCCACCAGCAGAGAGGGGACAGGAGACAATGAGCAGTTCTTC. Amino acid sequence: CATSREGTGDNEQFF.